This T cell receptor beta chain was retrieved from a study of beta chain features in type 1 diabetes (dated by TCRdb to the late 2010s). Some background on the complete study: Mean age, gender distribution, total cell number and subset yield did not differ between patients and healthy donors. Regulatory and stem cell-like memory subsets were obtained from only 8 patients and about eight healthy donors, while naive and central memory subsets were obtained from all 30 or so donors. Across all samples, fewer than 130 million sorted cells were examined, and cell number per subset correlated strongly with RNA yield. The study compared the TCRB repertoires of sorted circulating CD4+ T cell subsets in recently diagnosed type 1 diabetes patients with those in matched healthy donors.

CDR1 and CDR2 are read off the germline V gene (reference sequence) as MNHNY and SVGAGI. Compared with germline, V lacks 6 bases and J lacks 2 bases; bases without a gene match: 5. Spanning cysteine to phenylalanine, the CDR3 consists of 14 amino acids. CDR3 DNA only is kept here, 42 bases in frame from base 1. Comment on this clone: Its cognate antigen has yet to be identified. No much larger clonotype is one base removed from it; base qualities were not supplied.

Broader findings and caveats from the paper: Naive, central memory and regulatory TCRB repertoires appeared to be more alike among patients than among healthy donors. In all four CD4+ subsets, TCRB CDR3 length was moderately but significantly shorter in type 1 diabetes patients. HLA sub-analyses involved small numbers of individuals, so any influence of HLA type on TCRB rearrangement remained unresolved. At VDJ recombination sites, type 1 diabetes patients had fewer insertions and more deleted nucleotides, which implies abnormalities in thymic rearrangement. Because cDNA was sequenced instead of genomic DNA, activated cells with high expression could be over-represented, although the groups did not differ in activation or CD3 levels. PCR might favor shorter templates, but patient and control samples were amplified and corrected together, so any skew would affect both groups equally.

The High Capacity cDNA Reverse Transcription Kit was used to reverse transcribe all of the isolated RNA, meaning that expressed TCRB transcripts were what got sequenced. Deep immunoSEQ sequencing was applied to naive, central memory and regulatory T cell samples, giving an average of around 3.4 million total reads per sample. After sorted cells were lysed in RLT buffer, RNA was extracted with DNase-treated RNeasy Micro or Mini kits, with the choice depending on cell number. Each cell subset was processed separately to prevent cross-contamination, with patient and healthy donor samples processed together. TCRB sequences were amplified from cDNA with the immunoSEQ multiplex PCR, producing 87-bp fragments spanning the CDR3 region. Amplicons were sequenced on the Illumina HiSeq platform. On the authors' methods: Synthetic template baselines were used to correct PCR bias computationally, reads within Hamming distance 2 were collapsed together, and singletons that could not be merged were discarded. Reads were aligned against IMGT to assign V, D and J genes, CDR3 length and insertions or deletions at six rearrangement sites. Within each subset, clonotype counts were normalized to sorted cell number, and only after that were true diversity and Gini coefficients computed with the tcR R package. The overlap coefficient, calculated on TCRB nucleotide sequences, was used to measure repertoire sharing. Out-of-frame TCRB sequences from naive cells were analyzed as a proxy for the pre-selection repertoire. Held by TCRdb, this immuneACCESS table contains in-frame sequences only and omits some clones. Under half of the omission traces to an unresolved V gene where checked; the cause of the rest is unknown. V and J calls and clone size are those listed in that table; D and trimming were worked out from the DNA. The sample records under 300,000 clones, about a fifth of which are singletons. About 0.027% of the sample goes to the ten largest clones.

From each donor, a single peripheral blood sample of about 110 mL on average was drawn into heparinised tubes. Naive, central memory, regulatory and stem cell-like memory CD4+ T cells were sorted on a BD FACSAria II using a panel including CD45RO, CCR7, CD25, CD127, CD95 and CD27. A purity above 98% was achieved for all sorted populations. Right away, PBMCs were isolated by Lymphoprep density gradient centrifugation and were stained directly, with no culture step. So that batch effects would be minimized, each experiment stained and sorted samples in pairs, pairing one healthy donor with one patient.

Sequenced input: naive CD4+ T cells from blood. Per the publication, the cell subset or site label means: true naive CD4+ T cells. This TCR came from a woman between 40 and 55 years old with type 1 diabetes. The sequence joins TRBV6-6 to TRBJ2-3; 7 bases in the junction line up with TRBD1. The CDR3 loop reads CASRPGQNTDTQYF. The DNA sequence is given as TGTGCCAGCAGACCGGGACAGAACACAGATACGCAGTATTTT.